This passage covers 2 T cell receptor beta chains from one sample sequenced in a study of OX40 agonist ivuxolimab in advanced cancers. Clones were read by immunoSEQ multiplex PCR, and TCRdb kept only the in-frame ones, dropping some. This table holds under 70,000 clones, roughly 88% found once. The source was CD4+ or CD8+ T cells sorted from blood, collected in a trial of the OX40 agonist ivuxolimab. The receptors here all came from an adult with an advanced solid tumor such as melanoma, head and neck, liver or kidney cancer.

The DNA of the CDR3 is TGTGCCAGCCTGCAGGGTCCCCGGGGCTACACCTTC. It is translated as CASLQGPRGYTF. The rearrangement links TRBV28 to TRBJ1-2, with a weak D call TRBD1 (5 bases). The CDR3 covers 12 residues. Trimming cost V 8 bases and J 8 bases, with 15 bases left between them. Per the germline V gene, CDR1 is MDHEN and CDR2 is SYDVKM.

This sequence joins TRBV7-2 and TRBJ2-5; 9 nucleotides align to TRBD1. This CDR3 is built from 13 residues. The trim removed 5 bases at V and 3 bases at J, leaving 1 base unmatched. Germline assignment: CDR1 SGHTA and CDR2 FQGNSA. CDR3: CASSRDREETQYF. In nucleotides, the CDR3 is TGTGCCAGCAGCAGGGACAGGGAAGAGACCCAGTACTTC.